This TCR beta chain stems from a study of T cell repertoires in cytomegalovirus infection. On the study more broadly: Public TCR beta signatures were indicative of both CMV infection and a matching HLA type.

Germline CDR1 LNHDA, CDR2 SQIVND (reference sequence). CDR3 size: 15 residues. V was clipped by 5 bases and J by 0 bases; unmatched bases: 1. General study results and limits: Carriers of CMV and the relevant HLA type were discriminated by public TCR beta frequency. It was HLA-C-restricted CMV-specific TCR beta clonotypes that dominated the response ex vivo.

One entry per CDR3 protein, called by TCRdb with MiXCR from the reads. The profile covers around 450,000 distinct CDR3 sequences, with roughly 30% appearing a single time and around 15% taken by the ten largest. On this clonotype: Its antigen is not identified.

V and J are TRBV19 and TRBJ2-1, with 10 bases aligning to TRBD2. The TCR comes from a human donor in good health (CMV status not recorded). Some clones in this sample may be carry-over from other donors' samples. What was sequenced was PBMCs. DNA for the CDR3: TGTGCCAGTAGTGGACTAGCGGTCTCCTACAATGAGCAGTTCTTC. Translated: CASSGLAVSYNEQFF.